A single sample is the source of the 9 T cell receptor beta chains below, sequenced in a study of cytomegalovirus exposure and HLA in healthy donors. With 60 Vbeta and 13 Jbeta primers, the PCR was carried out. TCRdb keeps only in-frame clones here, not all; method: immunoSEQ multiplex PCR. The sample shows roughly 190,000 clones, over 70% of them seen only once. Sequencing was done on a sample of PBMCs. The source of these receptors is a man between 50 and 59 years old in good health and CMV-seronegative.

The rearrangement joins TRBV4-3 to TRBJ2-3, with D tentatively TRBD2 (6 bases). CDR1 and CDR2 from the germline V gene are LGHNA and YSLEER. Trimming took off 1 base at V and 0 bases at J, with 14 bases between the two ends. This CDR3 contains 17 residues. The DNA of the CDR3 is TGCGCCAGCAGCCAAGCGTTAGCGGTGAAAAGCACAGATACGCAGTATTTT. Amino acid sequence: CASSQALAVKSTDTQYF.

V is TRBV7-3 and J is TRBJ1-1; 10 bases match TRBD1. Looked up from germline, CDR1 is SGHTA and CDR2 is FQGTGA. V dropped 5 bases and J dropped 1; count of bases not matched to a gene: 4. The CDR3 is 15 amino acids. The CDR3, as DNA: TGTGCCAGCAGCCCGGGACAGGGGAGGAACACTGAAGCTTTCTTT. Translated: CASSPGQGRNTEAFF.

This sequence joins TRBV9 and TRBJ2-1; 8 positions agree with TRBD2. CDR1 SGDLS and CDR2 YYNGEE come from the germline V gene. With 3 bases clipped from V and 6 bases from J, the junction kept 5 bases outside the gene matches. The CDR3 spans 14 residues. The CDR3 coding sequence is TGTGCCAGCAGCGCGCTAGGACTAGCCAATGAGCAGTTCTTC. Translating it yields CASSALGLANEQFF.

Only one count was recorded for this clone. CDR3 loop: CASSEGGQVGSPLHF. In nucleotides, the CDR3 is TGTGCCAGCAGTGAGGGGGGGCAGGTCGGTTCACCCCTCCACTTT. J is TRBJ1-6 and V is TRBV6-4, with a weak D call TRBD1 (6 bases). The germline CDR1 and CDR2 sequences are MRHNA and SNTAGT. The CDR3 sequence is 15 residues long. Deletions cut 3 bases from V and 9 bases from J, with 15 bases between.

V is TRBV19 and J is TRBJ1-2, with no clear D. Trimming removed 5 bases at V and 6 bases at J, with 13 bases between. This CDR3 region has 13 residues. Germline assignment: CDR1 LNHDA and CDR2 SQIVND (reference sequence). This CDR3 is CASSQTYGNGYTF. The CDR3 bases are TGTGCCAGTAGTCAGACATACGGTAATGGCTACACCTTC. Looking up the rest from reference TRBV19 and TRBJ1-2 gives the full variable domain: DGGITQSPKYLFRKEGQNVTLSCEQNLNHDAMYWYRQDPGQGLRLIYYSQIVNDFQKGDIAEGYSVSREKKESFPLTVTSAQKNPTAFYLCASSQTYGNGYTFGSGTRLTVV.

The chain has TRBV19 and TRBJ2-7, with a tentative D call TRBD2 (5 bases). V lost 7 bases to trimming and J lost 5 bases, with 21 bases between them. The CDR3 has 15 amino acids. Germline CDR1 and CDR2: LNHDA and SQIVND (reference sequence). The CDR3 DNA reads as TGTGCCAGTAAATTTATAGACAAGGAGGACGACGAGCAGTACTTC. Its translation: CASKFIDKEDDEQYF. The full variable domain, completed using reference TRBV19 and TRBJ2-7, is DGGITQSPKYLFRKEGQNVTLSCEQNLNHDAMYWYRQDPGQGLRLIYYSQIVNDFQKGDIAEGYSVSREKKESFPLTVTSAQKNPTAFYLCASKFIDKEDDEQYFGPGTRLTVT.

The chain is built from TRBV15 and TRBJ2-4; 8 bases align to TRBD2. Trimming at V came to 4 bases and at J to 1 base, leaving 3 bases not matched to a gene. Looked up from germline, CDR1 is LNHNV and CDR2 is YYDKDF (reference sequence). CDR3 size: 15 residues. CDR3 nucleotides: TGTGCCACCAGCATAGCGGGGAGGGCCAAAAACATTCAGTACTTC. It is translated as CATSIAGRAKNIQYF.

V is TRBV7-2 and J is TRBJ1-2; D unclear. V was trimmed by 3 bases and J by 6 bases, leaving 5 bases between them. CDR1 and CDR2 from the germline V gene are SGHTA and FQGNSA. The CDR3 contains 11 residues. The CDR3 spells CASSFNDGYTF. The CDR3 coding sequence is TGTGCCAGCAGCTTTAATGATGGCTACACCTTC.

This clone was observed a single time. CDR3 amino acids: CASSDGGGDSRLQHF. The CDR3 DNA reads as TGTGCCAGCAGTGACGGGGGTGGGGACAGTCGTCTCCAGCATTTT. The chain is built from TRBV25-1 and TRBJ1-5; 7 bases are a match to TRBD1. The CDR3 runs to 15 residues. Germline assignment: CDR1 MGHDK and CDR2 SYGVNS. V lost 3 bases and J lost 12; bases outside the gene matches: 14.